Below, 9 T cell receptor beta chains from the same sample are listed, as sequenced in a study of vaccination and CD4 T cells after COVID-19. What these receptors recognize is not known. Sequencing of DNA taken from cultured CD4+ T cells relied on the Oncomine TCR Beta short-read assay. TCRdb itself ran the PCR reads through MiXCR, one entry per CDR3 protein. The table lists more than 12,000 distinct CDR3 sequences, about 53% of them singletons. Noted treatment: roughly 11-day PBMC culture with coronavirus spike peptide pools or control peptides (ViraFEST assay). Specimen: CD4+ T cells from blood, cultured in vitro, collected before SARS-CoV-2 vaccination. Receptors were obtained from a human donor who had recovered from COVID-19.

The chain combines TRBV27 with TRBJ2-1, with D maybe TRBD2 (5 bases). Looked up from germline, CDR1 is MNHEY and CDR2 is SMNVEV (reference sequence). Trimming took 6 bases from V and 0 from J, leaving 9 bases between them. The CDR3 spans 14 residues. CDR3: CASRERSSYNEQFF. The CDR3 coding sequence is TGTGCCAGCAGGGAGCGGAGCTCCTACAATGAGCAGTTCTTC.

The chain links TRBV7-2 to TRBJ1-5, with D hard to call. This CDR3 spans 14 amino acids. V was clipped by 5 bases and J by 0 bases, with 8 bases between them. The germline V gene encodes CDR1 SGHTA and CDR2 FQGNSA. CDR3 protein: CASSPGISNQPQHF. CDR3 nucleotide sequence: TGTGCCAGCAGCCCGGGGATTAGCAATCAGCCCCAGCATTTT.

This clonotype occurred a few times. The chain has TRBV27 and TRBJ1-2, with D tentatively TRBD1 (5 bases). This CDR3 is 12 amino acids long. V was clipped by 6 bases and J by 7 bases, with 12 bases between them. The germline gives CDR1 MNHEY, CDR2 SMNVEV (reference sequence). The CDR3 DNA follows: TGTGCCAGCAGGGGGCTAGGAGGTGGCTACACCTTC. Translated, it gives CASRGLGGGYTF.

This clonotype occurred a few times. At one end, the junction sequence differs from germline, possibly due to a read error. The chain combines TRBV7-2 with TRBJ1-1; possibly TRBD1 for D (6 bases). CDR3 length equals 15 residues. Per the germline V gene, CDR1 is SGHTA and CDR2 is FQGNSA. In DNA, the CDR3 is TGTGCCAGCAACTTACAGGGACGGAGGGGAGCTGAAGCTTTCTTT. The encoded protein is CASNLQGRRGAEAFF.

The V call is TRBV7-8, the J call TRBJ2-5; no reliable D call. The CDR3 covers 14 residues. Deletions cut 5 bases from V and 2 bases from J, with 12 bases between. Germline V gene data show CDR1 as SGHVS and CDR2 as FQNEAQ. The CDR3 DNA reads TGTGCCAGCAGCCTCAGGTTGGGACAAGAGACCCAGTACTTC. Its protein product is CASSLRLGQETQYF. Full variable domain (rest looked up from reference TRBV7-8 and TRBJ2-5): GAGVSQSPRYKVAKRGQDVALRCDPISGHVSLFWYQQALGQGPEFLTYFQNEAQLDKSGLPSDRFFAERPEGSVSTLKIQRTQQEDSAVYLCASSLRLGQETQYFGPGTRLLVL.

The chain recombines TRBV6-2 or TRBV6-3 with TRBJ1-1; D is unclear. Germline CDR1 MNHEY, CDR2 SVGEGT. V gave up 11 bases and J gave up 1 base, with 8 bases separating them. This CDR3 contains 11 residues. The CDR3 protein is CAVAENTEAFF. CDR3 DNA: TGTGCCGTGGCAGAGAACACTGAAGCTTTCTTT.

The table lists this clonotype with a few counts. CDR3 region: CASSFAGNEQFF. The CDR3 nucleotides are TGTGCCAGCAGTTTCGCGGGGAATGAGCAGTTCTTC. The chain uses TRBV6-2 or TRBV6-3 and TRBJ2-1; a weak D match, TRBD2 (6 bases). V was pared by 4 bases and J by 7 bases, with 8 bases between. The CDR3 length is 12 residues. The germline gives CDR1 MNHEY, CDR2 SVGEGT.

The gene calls are TRBV20-1 and TRBJ1-1, with D possibly matching TRBD1 (6 bases). The ends were cut back, 0 bases at V and 4 bases at J, with 12 bases in the middle. The CDR3 contains 14 residues. CDR1 and CDR2 from the germline V gene are DFQATT and SNEGSKA (reference sequence). CDR3 region: CSARDSGGGTEAFF. CDR3 bases: TGCAGTGCTAGAGATTCAGGAGGGGGCACTGAAGCTTTCTTT.

The CDR3 DNA reads as TGTGCCAGTCGGACTACAGGGGCGCCGAACACTGAAGCTTTCTTT. Its protein is CASRTTGAPNTEAFF. This rearrangement joins TRBV27 to TRBJ1-1; 7 bases are shared with TRBD1. This CDR3 contains 15 residues. Germline values: CDR1 MNHEY, CDR2 SMNVEV (reference sequence). The V segment lost 9 bases and the J segment 1 base; nucleotides outside the gene matches: 11.